The 14 T cell receptor beta chains presented below share a single source sample, sequenced in a study of PD-L1 blockade in urothelial cancer. Regarding time point: peripheral blood 6 weeks after treatment start. Clones were read by immunoSEQ multiplex PCR, and TCRdb kept only the in-frame ones, dropping some. The sample records tens of thousands of clones, more than 70% being singletons. The sample in question was PBMCs, obtained around atezolizumab (anti-PD-L1) treatment. These receptors were collected from a man in his 60s with urothelial cancer.

The chain carries TRBV7-2 and TRBJ2-4, with D maybe TRBD1 (5 bases). V dropped 3 bases and J dropped 7 bases, with 10 bases sitting between them. This CDR3 comprises 13 residues. The germline V gene encodes CDR1 SGHTA and CDR2 FQGNSA. CDR3 region: CASSLVAGNIQYF. The CDR3 nucleotides read TGTGCCAGCAGCTTGGTGGCAGGGAACATTCAGTACTTC.

The genes are TRBV10-1 and TRBJ1-5, with 12 bases identical to TRBD1. Trimming took 10 bases from V and 3 from J; bases not matched to a gene: 13. The CDR3 totals 17 residues. From germline, CDR1 is WNHNN and CDR2 SYGVQD (reference sequence). This chain's CDR3 is CANPYRDRGQNNQPQHF. Written as DNA, the CDR3 is TGCGCCAACCCCTACCGGGACAGGGGGCAAAACAATCAGCCCCAGCATTTT.

The rearrangement joins TRBV7-2 to TRBJ2-7, with D tentatively TRBD2 (6 bases). The CDR3 spans 17 residues. Looked up from germline, CDR1 is SGHTA and CDR2 is FQGNSA. V was pared by 1 base and J by 2 bases, with 18 bases between. The CDR3 is CASSLGNRERAPYEQYF. CDR3 sequence (DNA): TGTGCCAGCAGCTTAGGGAACCGAGAGCGGGCCCCCTACGAGCAGTACTTC.

The rearrangement links TRBV10-2 to TRBJ1-1, with 9 bases aligning to TRBD1. The CDR3 totals 15 residues. In germline, CDR1 is WSHSY, CDR2 SAAADI. J was trimmed by 3 bases and V by 7 bases; bases with no gene match: 9. The CDR3 region is CASIRTGGVDTEAFF. For the CDR3, the DNA is TGCGCCAGCATCCGAACAGGGGGCGTGGACACTGAAGCTTTCTTT.

The sample holds one count of this clone. At one boundary the junction diverges from the germline segment, which might be a read error. The chain is built from TRBV19 and TRBJ2-7; TRBD1 matches at 10 bases. The CDR3 extends over 14 amino acids. Germline V gives CDR1 LNHDA, CDR2 SQIVND (reference sequence). CDR3 protein: CASSIWDRGNEQYF. The CDR3 DNA sequence: TGTGCCAGTAGTATCTGGGACAGGGGTAACGAACAGTACTTC.

V is TRBV5-1 and J is TRBJ1-2; 8 bases agree with TRBD1. This CDR3 comprises 15 residues. Losses at the gene ends were 2 bases for V and 1 base for J; bases not matched to a gene: 4. Germline CDR1 reads SGHRS; CDR2 reads YFSETQ. In DNA, the CDR3 is TGCGCCAGCAGCTTTGGGACAGGAGTTAACTATGGCTACACCTTC. It codes for CASSFGTGVNYGYTF.

The chain joins TRBV4-2 to TRBJ1-2; 10 nucleotides align to TRBD1. This CDR3 region has 14 residues. V shed 3 bases and J 2 bases; nucleotides not matched to a gene: 0. Germline V lookup: CDR1 LGHNA, CDR2 YNFKEQ. CDR3 in DNA: TGTGCCAGCAGCCAGGACAGGGGGAACTATGGCTACACCTTC. This sequence encodes CASSQDRGNYGYTF.

This clone was counted between two and nine times. This chain connects TRBV6-1 to TRBJ2-7; the match to TRBD1 covers 7 bases. CDR3 length: 17 residues. Germline CDR1 is MNHNS and CDR2 is SASEGT. V shed 0 bases and J 4 bases; nucleotides not matched to a gene: 12. The CDR3 nucleotides are TGTGCCAGCAGTGAAGCGGCATACAGGGGCCGGGGATACGAGCAGTACTTC. It specifies CASSEAAYRGRGYEQYF.

The chain's CDR3 is CASSSHSGTSQETQYF. CDR3 DNA sequence: TGTGCCAGCAGCTCCCACTCCGGGACTAGTCAAGAGACCCAGTACTTC. The gene calls are TRBV11-2 and TRBJ2-5; 8 bases agree with TRBD2. From germline, CDR1 is SGHAT and CDR2 FQNNGV. The CDR3 consists of 16 residues. J lost 2 bases, V lost 4 bases, and 9 bases had no gene match.

V gene TRBV7-7 combines with J gene TRBJ2-3; possible D gene TRBD1, 6 bases. CDR3 length equals 14 residues. Germline V gene lookup returns CDR1 SSHAT and CDR2 FNYEAQ (reference sequence). The germline V and J ends were trimmed by 5 bases and 2 bases, with 11 bases remaining between them. The CDR3 sequence is CASSRGGSTDTQYF. The CDR3 DNA sequence: TGTGCCAGCAGCCGAGGGGGATCCACAGATACGCAGTATTTT.

This rearrangement joins TRBV4-2 to TRBJ2-5, with 12 nucleotides matching TRBD2. The CDR3 length is 18 residues. CDR1 and CDR2 (germline): LGHNA, YNFKEQ. J gave up 5 bases and V 0 bases, and 10 bases lay outside the gene matches. DNA for the CDR3: TGTGCCAGCAGCCAAGATTTGGCTAGCGGGAGGGCGAAGGAGACCCAGTACTTC. Its protein is CASSQDLASGRAKETQYF.

The chain joins TRBV25-1 to TRBJ2-6; D uncertain. The CDR3 consists of 14 residues. CDR1 is MGHDK, CDR2 SYGVNS, per germline. Deletions cut 6 bases from V and 2 bases from J, with 8 bases between. Here the CDR3 reads CASRDTAGANVLTF. The CDR3 bases are TGTGCCAGCAGAGACACGGCTGGGGCCAACGTCCTGACTTTC.

The CDR3, as DNA: TGTGCCACCAGCAGAGCTGCAGGGGGCTATGGTGAAGCTTTCTTT. It codes for CATSRAAGGYGEAFF. The chain employs TRBV15 and TRBJ1-1; 8 bases are shared with TRBD1. This CDR3 is 15 amino acids long. V shed 1 base and J 7 bases; nucleotides not matched to a gene: 8. The germline CDR1 and CDR2 sequences are LNHNV and YYDKDF (reference sequence).

The V call is TRBV6-1, the J call TRBJ2-7; maybe TRBD2 (5 bases). Trimming stripped 7 bases from V and 0 bases from J, with 10 bases between. Germline CDR1 is MNHNS and CDR2 is SASEGT. CDR3 length equals 13 residues. As DNA, the CDR3 is TGTGCCAGCACCCCGGCGGGCTCCTACGAGCAGTACTTC. Its translation: CASTPAGSYEQYF.